This TCR beta chain was identified during a study of T cell repertoires in cytomegalovirus infection. For the study at large: CMV infection and matching HLA type were both indicated by public TCR beta signatures.

Study conclusions and caveats: The cumulative frequency of public TCR beta families distinguished individuals who carried CMV together with the relevant HLA. In two of eight donors, the top clonotype was HLA-C-restricted CMV-specific.

From the reads, TCRdb called clonotypes with MiXCR, one entry per CDR3 protein. The repertoire holds roughly 760,000 distinct CDR3 sequences, 35% to 45% seen once, with more than 2.5% in the top ten. Ten or more counts support this clonotype. The antigen is unknown. The source of this sequence is a human donor in good health (CMV status not recorded). Some clones in this sample may be carry-over from other donors' samples. Sequenced material: PBMCs.

The CDR3: CASISSGADNEQFF. The DNA of the CDR3 is TGTGCCAGCATCTCTAGCGGGGCTGACAATGAGCAGTTCTTC. The chain couples TRBV28 to TRBJ2-1, with 9 bases identical to TRBD2. In germline, CDR1 is MDHEN, CDR2 SYDVKM. The CDR3 length is 14 residues. J lost 5 bases, V lost 7 bases, and 6 bases had no gene match.